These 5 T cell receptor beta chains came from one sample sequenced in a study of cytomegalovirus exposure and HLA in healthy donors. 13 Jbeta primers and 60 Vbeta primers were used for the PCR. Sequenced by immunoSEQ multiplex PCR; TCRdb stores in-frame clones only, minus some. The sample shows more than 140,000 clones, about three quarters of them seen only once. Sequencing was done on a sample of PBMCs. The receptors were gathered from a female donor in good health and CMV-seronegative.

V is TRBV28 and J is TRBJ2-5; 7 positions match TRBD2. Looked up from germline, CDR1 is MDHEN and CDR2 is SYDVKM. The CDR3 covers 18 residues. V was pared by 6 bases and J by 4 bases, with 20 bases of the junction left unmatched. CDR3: CASSRTIGGSGVGETQYF. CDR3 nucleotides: TGTGCCAGCAGCCGTACCATTGGCGGGAGTGGGGTAGGAGAGACCCAGTACTTC.

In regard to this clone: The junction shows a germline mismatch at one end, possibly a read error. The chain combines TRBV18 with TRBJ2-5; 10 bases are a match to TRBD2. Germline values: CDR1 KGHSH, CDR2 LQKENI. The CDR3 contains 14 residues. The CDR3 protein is CASPPLAGGETQYF. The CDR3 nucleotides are TGTGCCAGCCCACCCTTAGCGGGAGGAGAGACCCAGTACTTC.

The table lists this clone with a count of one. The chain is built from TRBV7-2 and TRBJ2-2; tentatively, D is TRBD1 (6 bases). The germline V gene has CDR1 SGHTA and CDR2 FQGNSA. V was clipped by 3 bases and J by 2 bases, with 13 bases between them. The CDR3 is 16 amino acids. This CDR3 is CASSFLVRGNTGELFF. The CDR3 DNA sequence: TGTGCCAGCAGCTTTCTTGTCAGGGGAAACACCGGGGAGCTGTTTTTT.

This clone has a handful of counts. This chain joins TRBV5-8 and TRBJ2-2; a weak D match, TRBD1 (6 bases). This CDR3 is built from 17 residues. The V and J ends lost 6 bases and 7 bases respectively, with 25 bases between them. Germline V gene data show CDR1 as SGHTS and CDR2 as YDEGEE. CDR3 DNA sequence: TGTGCCAGCACCCCCGGACAGATTAAAGACCTGGTCGGGGAGCTGTTTTTT. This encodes CASTPGQIKDLVGELFF.

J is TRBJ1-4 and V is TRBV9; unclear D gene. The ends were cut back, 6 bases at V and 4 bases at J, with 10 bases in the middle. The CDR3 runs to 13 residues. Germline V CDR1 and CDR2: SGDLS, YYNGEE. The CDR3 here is CASNRGFNEKLFF. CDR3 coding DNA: TGTGCCAGCAATCGGGGATTTAATGAAAAACTGTTTTTT.